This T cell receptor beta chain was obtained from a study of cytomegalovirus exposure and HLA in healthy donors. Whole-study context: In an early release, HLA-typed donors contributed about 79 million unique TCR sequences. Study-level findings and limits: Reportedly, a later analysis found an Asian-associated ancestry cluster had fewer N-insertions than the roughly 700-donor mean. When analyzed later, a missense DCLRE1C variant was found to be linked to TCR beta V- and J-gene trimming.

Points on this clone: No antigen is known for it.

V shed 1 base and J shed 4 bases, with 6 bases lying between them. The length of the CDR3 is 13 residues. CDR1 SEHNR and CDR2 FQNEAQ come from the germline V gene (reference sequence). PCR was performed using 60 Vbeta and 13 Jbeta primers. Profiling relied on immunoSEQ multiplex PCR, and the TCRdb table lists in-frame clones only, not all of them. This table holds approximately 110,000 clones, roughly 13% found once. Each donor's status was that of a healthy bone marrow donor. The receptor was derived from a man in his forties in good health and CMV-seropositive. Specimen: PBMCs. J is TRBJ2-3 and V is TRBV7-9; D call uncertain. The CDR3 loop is CASSLVAADTQYF. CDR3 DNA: TGTGCCAGCAGCTTAGTTGCGGCAGATACGCAGTATTTT.